The 19 T cell receptor beta chains below come from one sample, sequenced in a study of blood T cell repertoires in COVID-19. The method was immunoSEQ multiplex PCR; TCRdb's version includes in-frame clones alone and lacks a portion of them. The table has over 450,000 clones, roughly nine tenths seen once; the top ten hold 7.8%. Sequenced material: peripheral blood. Source of these receptors: a woman between 50 and 59 years old with COVID-19, enrolled during active disease.

This chain links TRBV3-1 (or the pseudogene TRBV3-2) with TRBJ1-4; 9 bases line up with TRBD1. CDR3 length: 15 residues. With 6 bases clipped from V and 3 bases from J, the junction kept 5 bases outside the gene matches. Germline assignment: CDR1 LGHDT and CDR2 YNNKEL (reference sequence). The CDR3 sequence is CASRGTGQPNEKLFF. CDR3 in DNA: TGTGCCAGCAGGGGGACAGGGCAACCTAATGAAAAACTGTTTTTT.

The rearrangement joins TRBV6-5 to TRBJ1-6, with 7 bases fitting TRBD1. J lost 6 bases, V lost 7 bases, and 9 bases had no gene match. From germline, CDR1 is MNHEY and CDR2 SVGAGI. CDR3 length: 15 residues. CDR3 protein: CASKDRVGSNSPLHF. The CDR3 nucleotides are TGTGCCAGCAAAGACAGGGTGGGGAGTAATTCACCCCTCCACTTT.

J is TRBJ2-7 and V is TRBV5-6, with 12 positions matching TRBD1. The CDR3 length is 14 residues. From germline, CDR1 is SGHDT and CDR2 YYEEEE. V lost 3 bases to trimming and J lost 5 bases; unmatched junction nucleotides: 3. CDR3 sequence (DNA): TGTGCCAGCAGCTGGGGACAGGGGGCGGACGAGCAGTACTTC. Its protein is CASSWGQGADEQYF.

CDR3 amino acids: CASSKGVGCQLYNEQFF. CDR3 nucleotides: TGTGCCAGCAGCAAAGGGGTCGGGTGTCAGCTATACAATGAGCAGTTCTTC. The chain joins TRBV21-1 to TRBJ2-1; TRBD2 is the table's D call and was not checked against the DNA. TRBV21-1 is deemed a pseudogene. The CDR3 totals 17 residues.

V is TRBV2 and J is TRBJ1-4; the D gene is possibly TRBD1 (6 bases). Trimming left V 10 bases short and J 7 bases short, with 10 bases between. Germline values: CDR1 SNHLY, CDR2 FYNNEI. The CDR3 consists of 11 residues. The CDR3 region is CAKQGGEKLFF. CDR3 nucleotide sequence: TGTGCCAAACAAGGGGGTGAAAAACTGTTTTTT.

The chain is built from TRBV7-9 and TRBJ1-3; no clear D. V lost 1 base to trimming and J lost 0 bases, with 4 bases between them. The CDR3 is 14 amino acids. Germline CDR1 and CDR2: SEHNR and FQNEAQ (reference sequence). As DNA, the CDR3 is TGTGCCAGCAGCTTAGGAGTCTCTGGAAACACCATATATTTT. Translation: CASSLGVSGNTIYF. The full variable domain, completed using reference TRBV7-9 and TRBJ1-3, is DTGVSQNPRHKITKRGQNVTFRCDPISEHNRLYWYRQTLGQGPEFLTYFQNEAQLEKSRLLSDRFSAERPKGSFSTLEIQRTEQGDSAMYLCASSLGVSGNTIYFGEGSWLTVV.

In its sample, this clone was seen once. The chain joins TRBV6-5 to TRBJ1-1; D is ambiguous. The V and J ends lost 7 bases and 0 bases respectively, with 15 bases between them. The CDR3 sequence is 15 residues long. Per germline, CDR1 MNHEY and CDR2 SVGAGI. In DNA form, the CDR3 reads TGTGCCAGCACTCCTTCCGAGGGCATGAACACTGAAGCTTTCTTT. Translation gives CASTPSEGMNTEAFF.

The chain couples TRBV29-1 to TRBJ1-5; weak D call: TRBD1 (5 bases). From germline, CDR1 is SQVTM and CDR2 ANQGSEA. The V end lost 4 bases, the J end lost 5 bases, and 15 bases lay between the germline ends. The CDR3 length is 14 residues. CDR3 DNA: TGCAGCGTTGTAGGCGACGGGGGGGATCAGCCCCAGCATTTT. Amino acids: CSVVGDGGDQPQHF.

The genes are TRBV7-9 and TRBJ1-2, with 8 bases aligning to TRBD1. The germline gives CDR1 SEHNR, CDR2 FQNEAQ (reference sequence). This CDR3 contains 15 residues. The junction had 9 bases not matched to a gene; V was cut back by 5 bases and J by 4 bases. The CDR3 DNA follows: TGTGCCAGCAGCCCCACAGGGGGGGTCAGCTATGGCTACACCTTC. As protein: CASSPTGGVSYGYTF.

This clone was observed a handful of times. The chain carries TRBV6-5 and TRBJ1-6; D might be TRBD1 (5 bases). The germline CDR1 and CDR2 sequences are MNHEY and SVGAGI. V lost 6 bases and J 8 bases, leaving 14 bases between the germline ends. This CDR3 has 14 amino acids. CDR3 amino acids: CASRADGGYSPLHF. CDR3 bases: TGTGCCAGCAGGGCCGACGGGGGGTATTCACCCCTCCACTTT.

The chain uses TRBV5-8 and TRBJ2-7, with 12 bases fitting TRBD1. V shed 4 bases and J 5 bases; nucleotides not matched to a gene: 4. The germline V gene has CDR1 SGHTS and CDR2 YDEGEE. CDR3 length: 14 amino acids. This CDR3 is CASSPGQGADEQYF. DNA of the CDR3: TGTGCCAGCAGCCCGGGACAGGGGGCAGACGAGCAGTACTTC.

Turning to this clone: Other DNA variants within this sample encode the same CDR3. The rearrangement links TRBV5-6 to TRBJ1-2, with 7 bases fitting TRBD1. Trimming removed 4 bases from V and 5 bases from J; junction bases left unmatched: 5. This CDR3 spans 13 amino acids. Germline V gene data show CDR1 as SGHDT and CDR2 as YYEEEE. CDR3 residues: CASSPGQTYGYTF. The DNA for the CDR3 is TGTGCCAGCAGCCCGGGACAGACTTATGGCTACACCTTC. Supplemented by reference TRBV5-6 and TRBJ1-2, the full variable domain reads DAGVTQSPTHLIKTRGQQVTLRCSPKSGHDTVSWYQQALGQGPQFIFQYYEEEERQRGNFPDRFSGHQFPNYSSELNVNALLLGDSALYLCASSPGQTYGYTFGSGTRLTVV.

This clone was picked up one time. The rearrangement links TRBV2 to TRBJ2-1, with D tentatively TRBD1 (5 bases). V shed 4 bases and J shed 8 bases, with 18 bases lying between them. This CDR3 is built from 15 residues. Germline loops: CDR1 SNHLY, CDR2 FYNNEI. The CDR3: CASSVNGPGLHEQFF. CDR3 bases: TGTGCCAGCAGTGTAAATGGGCCAGGGCTCCATGAGCAGTTCTTC.

This chain joins TRBV19 and TRBJ2-3, with 8 nucleotides matching TRBD2. The CDR3 is 15 amino acids. Germline values: CDR1 LNHDA, CDR2 SQIVND (reference sequence). The V segment lost 6 bases and the J segment 2 bases; nucleotides outside the gene matches: 7. Here the CDR3 DNA reads TGTGCCAGTAGCAGCCCGCGGGGGGCCACAGATACGCAGTATTTT. This gives the protein CASSSPRGATDTQYF.

The chain joins TRBV10-3 to TRBJ1-5, with D unresolved. The V end lost 6 bases, the J end lost 4 bases, and 10 bases lay between the germline ends. The CDR3 loop spans 13 amino acids. Germline V gives CDR1 ENHRY, CDR2 SYGVKD. This CDR3 is CAISQRVNQPQHF. The CDR3 coding sequence is TGTGCCATCAGCCAGAGGGTTAATCAGCCCCAGCATTTT.

This clone has more than one count but fewer than ten. This rearrangement joins TRBV30 to TRBJ2-3; 8 nucleotides align to TRBD1. Losses at the gene ends were 3 bases for V and 11 bases for J; bases not matched to a gene: 7. CDR3 length: 12 amino acids. CDR1 is GTSNPN, CDR2 SVGIG, per germline (reference sequence). CDR3 sequence reads: CAWSANRGRQYF. The CDR3 nucleotides are TGTGCCTGGAGCGCGAACAGGGGGAGGCAGTATTTT.

The genes are TRBV3-1 (or the pseudogene TRBV3-2) and TRBJ1-3; weak D call: TRBD1 (6 bases). Looked up from germline, CDR1 is LGHDT and CDR2 is YNNKEL (reference sequence). Trimming removed 0 bases at V and 4 bases at J, with 19 bases between. The CDR3 runs 18 residues. CDR3 in DNA: TGTGCCAGCAGCCAAGATATGAGGGCAGGGGACGCGGGAAACACCATATATTTT. Encoded protein: CASSQDMRAGDAGNTIYF.

The V call is TRBV7-2, the J call TRBJ2-7; unclear D gene. The CDR3 covers 14 residues. The germline V and J ends were trimmed by 6 bases and 2 bases, with 14 bases remaining between them. Germline V gene data show CDR1 as SGHTA and CDR2 as FQGNSA. The CDR3 region is CASRKDTVAYEQYF. The DNA of the CDR3 is TGTGCCAGCAGAAAAGACACTGTCGCCTACGAGCAGTACTTC. The full variable domain, its missing parts supplied by reference TRBV7-2 and TRBJ2-7, is GAGVSQSPSNKVTEKGKDVELRCDPISGHTALYWYRQSLGQGLEFLIYFQGNSAPDKSGLPSDRFSAERTGGSVSTLTIQRTQQEDSAVYLCASRKDTVAYEQYFGPGTRLTVT.

Regarding this clone: Other DNA sequences within the sample encode an identical CDR3. The rearrangement uses TRBV18 and TRBJ1-1; D ambiguous. Looked up from germline, CDR1 is KGHSH and CDR2 is LQKENI. The CDR3 loop spans 13 amino acids. Trimming took off 3 bases at V and 5 bases at J, with 10 bases between the two ends. The CDR3 DNA reads as TGTGCCAGCTCACCGGCAGGTGTAACTGAAGCTTTCTTT. It is translated as CASSPAGVTEAFF.